Listed here are 4 T cell receptor beta chains from one sample, sequenced in a study of siplizumab effects on memory and regulatory T cells. The protocol was immunoSEQ multiplex PCR, while the TCRdb copy is restricted to in-frame clones and leaves out a portion. The top ten clones hold approximately 1.2% of a sample with roughly 100,000 clones, approximately 90% of them seen once. What was sequenced was CD4+ T cells sorted from blood. These receptors all stem from a human donor in good health.

This sequence joins TRBV6-5 and TRBJ1-5; 7 bases match TRBD1. Trimming cost V 6 bases and J 2 bases; bases outside gene matches: 7. Germline assignment: CDR1 MNHEY and CDR2 SVGAGI. This CDR3 is built from 15 residues. CDR3 protein: CASSTTGARNQPQHF. CDR3 sequence (DNA): TGTGCCAGCAGCACAACAGGGGCTCGCAATCAGCCCCAGCATTTT.

This clone occurred once. V and J are TRBV27 and TRBJ2-1; 8 bases map to TRBD2. The CDR3 is 16 amino acids. The V and J ends lost 4 bases and 9 bases, in that order; junction bases with no gene match: 14. Germline assignment: CDR1 MNHEY and CDR2 SMNVEV (reference sequence). CDR3 sequence: CASSSASGTRSREQFF. The CDR3 DNA follows: TGTGCCAGCAGTTCCGCTTCCGGGACTAGGAGTCGTGAGCAGTTCTTC.

The chain joins TRBV28 to TRBJ1-1, with TRBD1 matching 9 bases. Germline CDR1 and CDR2: MDHEN and SYDVKM. CDR3 length: 14 amino acids. Trimming removed 7 bases from V and 4 bases from J; junction bases left unmatched: 7. The CDR3 nucleotides are TGTGCCAGCAATACAGGGGGCTTTGGCACTGAAGCTTTCTTT. Its translation is CASNTGGFGTEAFF.

The chain carries TRBV7-9 and TRBJ2-3; 12 nucleotides match TRBD2. Germline V gives CDR1 SEHNR, CDR2 FQNEAQ (reference sequence). The CDR3 consists of 18 residues. After removal of 5 bases from V and 4 bases from J, the junction contained 13 bases not matched to a gene. The CDR3: CASSPPFPTSGSADTQYF. In DNA, the CDR3 is TGTGCCAGCAGCCCTCCCTTTCCGACTAGCGGGAGTGCAGATACGCAGTATTTT.